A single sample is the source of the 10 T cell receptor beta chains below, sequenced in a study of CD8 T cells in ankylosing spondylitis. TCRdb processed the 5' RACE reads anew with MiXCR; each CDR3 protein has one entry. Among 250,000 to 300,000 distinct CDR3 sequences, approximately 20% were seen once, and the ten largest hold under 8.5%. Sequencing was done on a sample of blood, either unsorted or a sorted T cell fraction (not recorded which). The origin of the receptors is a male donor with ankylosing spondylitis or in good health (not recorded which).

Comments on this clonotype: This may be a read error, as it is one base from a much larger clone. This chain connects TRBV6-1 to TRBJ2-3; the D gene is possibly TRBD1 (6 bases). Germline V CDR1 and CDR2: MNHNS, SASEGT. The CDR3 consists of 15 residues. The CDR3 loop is CTSRTYGSRGDTQYF. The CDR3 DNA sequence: TGTACCAGCAGAACGTACGGTTCCAGGGGAGATACGCAGTATTTT.

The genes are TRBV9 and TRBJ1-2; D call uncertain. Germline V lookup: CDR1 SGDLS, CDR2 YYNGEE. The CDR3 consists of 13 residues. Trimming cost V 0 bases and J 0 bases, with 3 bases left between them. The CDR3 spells CASSVDANYGYTF. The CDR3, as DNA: TGTGCCAGCAGCGTAGATGCTAACTATGGCTACACCTTC.

The CDR3 nucleotides read TGCGCCAGCAGCTTCCGACAGGTTACAACTAATGAAAAACTGTTTTTT. Translation gives CASSFRQVTTNEKLFF. The gene calls are TRBV5-1 and TRBJ1-4; maybe TRBD1 (6 bases). Germline CDR1 SGHRS, CDR2 YFSETQ. There are 16 residues in the CDR3. V was trimmed by 2 bases and J by 0 bases, leaving 11 bases between them.

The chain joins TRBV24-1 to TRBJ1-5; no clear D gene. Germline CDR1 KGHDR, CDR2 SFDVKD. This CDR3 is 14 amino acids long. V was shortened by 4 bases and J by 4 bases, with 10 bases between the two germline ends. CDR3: CATSDWTDNQPQHF. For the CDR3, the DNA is TGTGCCACCAGTGACTGGACTGATAATCAGCCCCAGCATTTT.

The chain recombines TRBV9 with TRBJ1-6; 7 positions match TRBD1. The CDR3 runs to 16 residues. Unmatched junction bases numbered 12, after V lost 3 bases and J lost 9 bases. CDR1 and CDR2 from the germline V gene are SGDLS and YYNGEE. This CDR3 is CASSAKTGSGISPLHF. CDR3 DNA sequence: TGTGCCAGCAGCGCGAAGACAGGGTCTGGGATTTCACCCCTCCACTTT.

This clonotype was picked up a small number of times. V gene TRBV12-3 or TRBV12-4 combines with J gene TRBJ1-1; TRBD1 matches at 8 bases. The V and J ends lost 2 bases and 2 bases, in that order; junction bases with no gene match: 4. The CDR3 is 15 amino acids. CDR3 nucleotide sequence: TGTGCCAGCAGTTTACCAGGGGGCGTTAACACTGAAGCTTTCTTT. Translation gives CASSLPGGVNTEAFF.

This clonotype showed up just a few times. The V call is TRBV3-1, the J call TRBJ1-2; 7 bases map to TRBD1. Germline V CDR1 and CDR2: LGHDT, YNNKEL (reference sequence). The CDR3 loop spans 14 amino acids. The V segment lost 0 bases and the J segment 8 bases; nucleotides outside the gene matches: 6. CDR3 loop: CASSQDDRAEGYTF. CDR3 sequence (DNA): TGTGCCAGCAGCCAAGACGACAGGGCGGAGGGCTACACCTTC.

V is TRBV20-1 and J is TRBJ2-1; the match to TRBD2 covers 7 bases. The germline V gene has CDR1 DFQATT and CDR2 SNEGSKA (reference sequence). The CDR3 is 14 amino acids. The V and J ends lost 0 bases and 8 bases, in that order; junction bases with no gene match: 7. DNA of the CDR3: TGCAGTGCTAGAGAAGGACTAGTCCCGGATGAGCAGTTCTTC. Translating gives CSAREGLVPDEQFF.

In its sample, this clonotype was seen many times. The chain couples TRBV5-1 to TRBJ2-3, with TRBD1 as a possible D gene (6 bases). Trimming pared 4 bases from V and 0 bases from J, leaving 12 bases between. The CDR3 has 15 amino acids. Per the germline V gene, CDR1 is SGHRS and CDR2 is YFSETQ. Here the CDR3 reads CASSPWTDSTDTQYF. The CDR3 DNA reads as TGCGCCAGCAGCCCCTGGACAGACAGCACAGATACGCAGTATTTT.

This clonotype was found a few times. CDR3 sequence (DNA): TGTGCCAGCAGCACTGATGGACTAGCGGGAAGGGGGCAGTTCTTC. Translation: CASSTDGLAGRGQFF. The V and J genes are TRBV6-1 and TRBJ2-1; TRBD2 aligns across 12 bases. The CDR3 totals 15 residues. The ends lost 6 bases at V and 12 bases at J; junction bases unmatched: 12. CDR1 and CDR2 (germline): MNHNS, SASEGT.